A single sample is the source of the 26 T cell receptor beta chains below, sequenced in a study of control samples from healthy donors and cancer patients. Only in-frame clones appear in the TCRdb table, and some are missing; sequencing was by immunoSEQ multiplex PCR. The data hold some 15,000 clones, with 85% to 95% observed a single time. The material sequenced was PBMCs. These TCRs come from an elderly man with lung cancer.

The CDR3: CASSYAGFRIGNEQFF. The CDR3, as DNA: TGTGCCAGCAGCTACGCGGGGTTCCGAATTGGCAATGAGCAGTTCTTC. The chain employs TRBV7-2 and TRBJ2-1; D possibly corresponds to TRBD2 (6 bases). This CDR3 is built from 16 residues. Germline V gene lookup returns CDR1 SGHTA and CDR2 FQGNSA. Trimming stripped 4 bases from V and 6 bases from J, with 19 bases between.

This sequence joins TRBV18 and TRBJ1-4; tentatively, D is TRBD1 (5 bases). CDR1 and CDR2 from the germline V gene are KGHSH and LQKENI. The CDR3 is made up of 15 amino acids. The V end was cut by 3 bases, the J end by 6 bases, with 14 bases between. Here the CDR3 reads CASSPLTAGDEKLFF. The CDR3 DNA follows: TGTGCCAGCTCACCCCTGACAGCTGGGGATGAAAAACTGTTTTTT. Using reference TRBV18 and TRBJ1-4 for the parts outside the CDR3, the full variable domain is NAGVMQNPRHLVRRRGQEARLRCSPMKGHSHVYWYRQLPEEGLKFMVYLQKENIIDESGMPKERFSAEFPKEGPSILRIQQVVRGDSAAYFCASSPLTAGDEKLFFGSGTQLSVL.

CDR3 bases: TGTGCCAGCAGAGGCACAGGGTCCAACTATGGCTACACCTTC. Translating gives CASRGTGSNYGYTF. The chain joins TRBV2 to TRBJ1-2; D may be TRBD1 (6 bases). Germline-derived CDR1 and CDR2 are SNHLY and FYNNEI. The CDR3 is 14 amino acids. V was pared by 6 bases and J by 2 bases, with 13 bases between.

In its sample, this clone was seen once. V usage is TRBV14 and J usage is TRBJ1-1; no clear D. The V gene lost 2 bases and the J gene lost 1 base, with 8 bases spanning the gap. Germline-derived CDR1 and CDR2 are SGHDN and FVKESK. The CDR3 extends over 14 amino acids. The CDR3 DNA reads as TGTGCCAGCAGCCAACAAACAAAGAACACTGAAGCTTTCTTT. Translating it yields CASSQQTKNTEAFF.

This chain joins TRBV11-2 and TRBJ1-2, with no clear D. CDR3 size: 14 residues. CDR1 and CDR2 (germline): SGHAT, FQNNGV. V shed 1 base and J shed 2 bases, with 8 bases lying between them. The CDR3 protein is CASSLVYTNYGYTF. For the CDR3, the DNA is TGTGCCAGCAGCTTAGTTTACACGAACTATGGCTACACCTTC.

The J gene is TRBJ2-4, the V gene TRBV11-2; the D call may be TRBD1 or TRBD2 (5 bases each). Germline V CDR1 and CDR2: SGHAT, FQNNGV. Trimming cost V 0 bases and J 6 bases, with 15 bases left between them. The CDR3 spans 16 residues. The CDR3 spells CASSLDQAGTGNIQYF. CDR3 nucleotide sequence: TGTGCCAGCAGCTTAGATCAGGCAGGGACGGGAAACATTCAGTACTTC.

This clone appeared once. This rearrangement joins TRBV27 to TRBJ1-6; D not certain. The CDR3 runs 16 residues. Germline V CDR1 and CDR2: MNHEY, SMNVEV (reference sequence). V dropped 0 bases and J dropped 3 bases, with 9 bases sitting between them. The CDR3 bases are TGTGCCAGCAGTTTATCCAGGTCGCTCTATAATTCACCCCTCCACTTT. Residues: CASSLSRSLYNSPLHF.

The CDR3 DNA sequence: TGTGCCAGCAGTTACGGAGGGACAGCCCTCTACGAGCAGTACTTC. Translation gives CASSYGGTALYEQYF. V usage is TRBV6-2 or TRBV6-3 and J usage is TRBJ2-7; TRBD1 is a possible D gene (7 bases). Germline CDR1 is MNHEY and CDR2 is SVGEGT. V was pared by 2 bases and J by 3 bases, with 14 bases between. This CDR3 has 15 amino acids.

The chain recombines TRBV27 with TRBJ1-5, with unresolved D. The V and J ends lost 3 bases and 4 bases respectively, with 13 bases between them. The CDR3 is 15 amino acids. The V gene's germline CDR1 is MNHEY and CDR2 SMNVEV (reference sequence). This chain's CDR3 is CASSLSVFGNQPQHF. DNA of the CDR3: TGTGCCAGCAGTTTGTCGGTTTTCGGGAATCAGCCCCAGCATTTT.

By its share, this clone is hyperexpanded (1% or more). The chain recombines TRBV6-6 with TRBJ1-3; no clear D gene. Trimming shortened V by 0 bases and J by 0 bases, and 9 bases separated the two germline ends. CDR3 length equals 16 residues. The V gene's germline CDR1 is MNHNY and CDR2 SVGAGI (reference sequence). CDR3 sequence reads: CASSYSSQVSGNTIYF. CDR3 in DNA: TGTGCCAGCAGTTACTCGAGCCAGGTCTCTGGAAACACCATATATTTT.

This clone has more than one count but fewer than ten. The chain has TRBV16 and TRBJ2-7, with a possible D match to TRBD1 (6 bases). The CDR3 runs 15 residues. V shed 4 bases and J shed 2 bases, with 15 bases lying between them. Looked up from germline, CDR1 is KGHSY and CDR2 is FQNENV. The CDR3 DNA reads as TGTGCCAGCAGCCCACAGGGAAGTGGGGCCTACGAGCAGTACTTC. Encoded protein: CASSPQGSGAYEQYF.

V gene TRBV7-8 combines with J gene TRBJ2-1; TRBD2 matches at 11 bases. The trim removed 4 bases at V and 5 bases at J, leaving 4 bases unmatched. The CDR3 is 15 residues long. Per the germline V gene, CDR1 is SGHVS and CDR2 is FQNEAQ. This CDR3 reads CASSSRSGGDNEQFF. The CDR3, as DNA: TGTGCCAGCAGCTCACGTAGCGGGGGGGACAATGAGCAGTTCTTC.

The J gene is TRBJ1-3, the V gene TRBV6-5; D not resolved. CDR3 length equals 15 residues. Trimming left V 4 bases short and J 4 bases short, with 14 bases between. Germline lookup yields CDR1 MNHEY and CDR2 SVGAGI. DNA for the CDR3: TGTGCCAGCAGTTCCCGACCCCCTAGGGGAAACACCATATATTTT. It yields the protein CASSSRPPRGNTIYF.

The chain has TRBV3-1 (or the pseudogene TRBV3-2) and TRBJ2-1; 8 positions match TRBD1. The CDR3 has 16 amino acids. Germline CDR1 is LGHDT and CDR2 is YNNKEL (reference sequence). V dropped 4 bases and J dropped 6; count of bases not matched to a gene: 11. The CDR3 DNA reads TGTGCCAGCAGCCGATCTCGTAACAGGGGGAGCAATGAGCAGTTCTTC. It is translated as CASSRSRNRGSNEQFF.

This chain uses TRBV6-6 with TRBJ1-2; tentative D call: TRBD1 (6 bases). The CDR3 consists of 15 residues. Germline-derived CDR1 and CDR2 are MNHNY and SVGAGI (reference sequence). The V gene lost 2 bases and the J gene lost 2 bases, with 12 bases spanning the gap. CDR3 in DNA: TGTGCCAGCAGTTACGGTTCACAGGGAAACTATGGCTACACCTTC. Translating it yields CASSYGSQGNYGYTF.

V and J are TRBV23-1 and TRBJ2-3, with D maybe TRBD2 (5 bases). TRBV23-1 is an ORF, with its function uncertain. This CDR3 is 16 amino acids long. Trimming stripped 7 bases from V and 3 bases from J, with 20 bases between. The CDR3 DNA is TGCGCCAGCACTCCCCGGGGAAGGCCTCAAACAGATACGCAGTATTTT. This sequence encodes CASTPRGRPQTDTQYF.

This clone is a singleton in its sample. This chain uses TRBV18 with TRBJ1-1, with 12 positions matching TRBD1. V lost 8 bases to trimming and J lost 5 bases; unmatched junction nucleotides: 6. This CDR3 region has 14 residues. Germline V gene sequence: CDR1 KGHSH, CDR2 LQKENI. CDR3 DNA: TGTGCCAGCAAACCGGGACAGGGGGCAACTGAAGCTTTCTTT. Translated, it gives CASKPGQGATEAFF. Full variable domain (outside the CDR3, taken from reference TRBV18 and TRBJ1-1): NAGVMQNPRHLVRRRGQEARLRCSPMKGHSHVYWYRQLPEEGLKFMVYLQKENIIDESGMPKERFSAEFPKEGPSILRIQQVVRGDSAAYFCASKPGQGATEAFFGQGTRLTVV.

The genes are TRBV5-6 and TRBJ1-2; D unclear. In germline, CDR1 is SGHDT, CDR2 YYEEEE. The V end lost 4 bases, the J end lost 4 bases, and 17 bases lay between the germline ends. The CDR3 has 15 residues. Here the CDR3 reads CASSHGSPRSYGYTF. Written as DNA, the CDR3 is TGTGCCAGCAGCCACGGGAGCCCGCGTAGCTATGGCTACACCTTC.

The chain uses TRBV21-1 and TRBJ2-7; no check of the table's D call, TRBD2, against the DNA was made. TRBV21-1 is a known pseudogene. This CDR3 is 10 amino acids long. The CDR3, as DNA: TGTGCCAGCACTTCCTACGAGCAGTACGTC. Its translation is CASTSYEQYV.

The chain recombines TRBV5-1 with TRBJ2-7, with unresolved D. Trimming took off 0 bases at V and 7 bases at J, with 5 bases between the two ends. This CDR3 has 11 amino acids. Germline values: CDR1 SGHRS, CDR2 YFSETQ. CDR3 nucleotide sequence: TGCGCCAGCAGCTTGGAGGATGAGCAGTACTTC. Encoded protein: CASSLEDEQYF. The variable domain in full, with the rest retrieved from reference TRBV5-1 and TRBJ2-7, is KAGVTQTPRYLIKTRGQQVTLSCSPISGHRSVSWYQQTPGQGLQFLFEYFSETQRNKGNFPGRFSGRQFSNSRSEMNVSTLELGDSALYLCASSLEDEQYFGPGTRLTVT.

The chain is built from TRBV6-2 or TRBV6-3 and TRBJ1-2, with a possible D match to TRBD1 (6 bases). The V gene lost 5 bases and the J gene lost 6 bases, with 16 bases spanning the gap. The CDR3 is 14 amino acids. The V gene's germline CDR1 is MNHEY and CDR2 SVGEGT. The CDR3 bases are TGTGCCAGCAGTGAGGGGGGTATGAGGAATGGCTACACCTTC. This translates into CASSEGGMRNGYTF.

This sequence joins TRBV7-8 and TRBJ2-3; D is ambiguous. The CDR3 covers 14 residues. Trimming removed 5 bases from V and 2 bases from J, with 11 bases in between. From germline, CDR1 is SGHVS and CDR2 FQNEAQ. The CDR3 is CASSLVMSTDTQYF. DNA of the CDR3: TGTGCCAGCAGCCTGGTAATGTCCACAGATACGCAGTATTTT.

The rearrangement joins TRBV28 to TRBJ1-3; no clear D gene. This CDR3 comprises 18 residues. Germline values: CDR1 MDHEN, CDR2 SYDVKM. With 3 bases removed from V and 2 bases from J, the gap between germline ends came to 20 bases. CDR3 sequence: CASSFPPLGGRAGNTIYF. CDR3 nucleotides: TGTGCCAGCAGTTTCCCCCCCCTTGGAGGGAGGGCTGGAAACACCATATATTTT.

The chain joins TRBV6-1 to TRBJ1-6; D call uncertain. The germline V and J ends were trimmed by 3 bases and 7 bases, with 16 bases remaining between them. The germline V gene has CDR1 MNHNS and CDR2 SASEGT. The CDR3 is 16 amino acids. The CDR3 nucleotides read TGTGCCAGCAGTGACCCCCCTCACACGGCGAATTCACCCCTCCACTTT. This encodes CASSDPPHTANSPLHF.

The chain couples TRBV19 to TRBJ1-1, with TRBD1 matching over 7 bases. There are 15 residues in the CDR3. CDR1 is LNHDA, CDR2 SQIVND, per germline (reference sequence). V trimming: 8 bases; J trimming: 1 base; junction bases outside the gene matches: 10. DNA of the CDR3: TGTGCCAGTTCGGACCGGACAGGATGGAACACTGAAGCTTTCTTT. Translation: CASSDRTGWNTEAFF.

This CDR3 reads CASSLTQDTEAFF. The CDR3, as DNA: TGTGCCAGCAGCTTGACGCAGGACACTGAAGCTTTCTTT. The J gene is TRBJ1-1, the V gene TRBV11-3, with D uncertain. V shed 3 bases and J shed 3 bases, with 8 bases lying between them. The length of the CDR3 is 13 residues. Germline CDR1 reads SGHNT; CDR2 reads YENEEA.